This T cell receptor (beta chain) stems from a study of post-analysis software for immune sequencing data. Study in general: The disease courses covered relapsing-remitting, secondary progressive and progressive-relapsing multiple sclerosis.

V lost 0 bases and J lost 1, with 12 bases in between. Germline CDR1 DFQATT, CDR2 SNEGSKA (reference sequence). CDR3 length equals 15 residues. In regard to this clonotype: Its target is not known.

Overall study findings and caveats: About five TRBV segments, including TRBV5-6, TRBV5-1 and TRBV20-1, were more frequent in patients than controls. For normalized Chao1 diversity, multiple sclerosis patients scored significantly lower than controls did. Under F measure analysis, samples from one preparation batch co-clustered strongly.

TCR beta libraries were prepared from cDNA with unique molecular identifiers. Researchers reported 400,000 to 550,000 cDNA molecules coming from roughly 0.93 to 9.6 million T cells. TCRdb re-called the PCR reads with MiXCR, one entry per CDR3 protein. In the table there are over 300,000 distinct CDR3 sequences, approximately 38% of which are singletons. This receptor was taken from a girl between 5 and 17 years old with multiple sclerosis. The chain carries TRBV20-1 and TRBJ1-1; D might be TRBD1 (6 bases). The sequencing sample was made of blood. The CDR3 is CSARDSQGWNTEAFF. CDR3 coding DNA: TGCAGTGCTAGAGATTCCCAGGGGTGGAACACTGAAGCTTTCTTT.